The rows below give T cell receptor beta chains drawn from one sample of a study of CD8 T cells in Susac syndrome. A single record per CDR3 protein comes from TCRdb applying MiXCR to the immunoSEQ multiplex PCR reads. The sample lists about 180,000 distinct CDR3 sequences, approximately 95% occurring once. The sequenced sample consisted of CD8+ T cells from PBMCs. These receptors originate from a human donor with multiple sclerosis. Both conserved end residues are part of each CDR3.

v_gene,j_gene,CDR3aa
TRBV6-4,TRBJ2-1,CASSDGLAGPDEFF
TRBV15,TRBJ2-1,CATSRDRTGAEYNEQFF
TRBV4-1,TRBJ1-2,CASSQDTNSYGYTF
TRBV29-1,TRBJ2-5,CSVAGTVEFETQYF
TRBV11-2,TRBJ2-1,CASIRLAGGGQFF
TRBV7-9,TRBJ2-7,CASSLVWDEQYF
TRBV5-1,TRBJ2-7,CASSVNRGNEQYF
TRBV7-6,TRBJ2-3,CASSPQYGGGDTQYF
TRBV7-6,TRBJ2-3,CASSLGTSGFTDTQYF
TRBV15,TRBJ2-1,CATSVGRQGAAGEQFF
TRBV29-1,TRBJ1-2,CSVERRETGHGYTF
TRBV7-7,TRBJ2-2,CASGGSPRGELFF
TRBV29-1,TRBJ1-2,CSVGGAAGYTF
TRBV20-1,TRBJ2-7,CSARDLDRGYEQYF
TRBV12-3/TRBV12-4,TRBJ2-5,CASSSRDRAYQETQYF
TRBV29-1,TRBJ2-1,CSVGGGLAVYNEQFF
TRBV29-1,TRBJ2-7,CSVEDRDRPIYEQYF
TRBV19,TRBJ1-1,CASSMAMASEAFF
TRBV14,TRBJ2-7,CASSATLGGEQYF
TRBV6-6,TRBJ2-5,CASKIGSERETQYF
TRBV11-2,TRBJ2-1,CASSEGPGSLPEQFF
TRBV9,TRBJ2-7,CASSVDTRSYEQYF
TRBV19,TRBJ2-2,CASSPGGRQVSPSGELFF
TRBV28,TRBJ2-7,CASSPSQDGLYEQYF
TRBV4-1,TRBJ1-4,CASSPGNEKLFF
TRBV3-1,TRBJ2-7,CASSQEIEREQYF
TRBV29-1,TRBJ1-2,CSIRDSHGYTF
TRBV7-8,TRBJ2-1,CASSSAGGNSYNEQFF
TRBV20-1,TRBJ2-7,CSARLGYEQYF
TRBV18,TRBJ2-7,CASSHRTSGGHTYEQYF
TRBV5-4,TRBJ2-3,CASSDRGTDTQYF
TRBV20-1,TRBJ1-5,CSAFDMEDSPQHF
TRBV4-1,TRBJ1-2,CASSPGQGFGYTF
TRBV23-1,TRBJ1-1,CASSQSPPGPLNTEAFF
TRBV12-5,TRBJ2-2,CASGSGQNTGELFF
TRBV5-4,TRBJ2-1,CASSFSRNYNEQFF
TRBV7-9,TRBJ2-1,CASSLLAGVAHEQFF
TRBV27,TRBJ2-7,CASSLSTGDASYEQYF
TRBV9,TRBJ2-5,CASSLEGGATQETQYF
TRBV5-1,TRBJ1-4,CASSLVWRRKLFF
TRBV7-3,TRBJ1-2,CASSLGESYGYTF
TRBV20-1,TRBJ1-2,CSANPEGTHYGYTF
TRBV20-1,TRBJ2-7,CSARDGFGEQYF
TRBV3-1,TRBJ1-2,CASSRGQDSYGYTF
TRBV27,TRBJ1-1,CASSSTGSDEAFF
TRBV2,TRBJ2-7,CATGQGRGGEQYF